This TCR beta chain originates from a study of blood T cells in healthy people across ages. The donors, aged roughly 6 to 90, were healthy Caucasians from Russia. In this sample, this clonotype turned up a few times. The antigen is not known. General study points: Expanded clonotype shifts may have been confounded, as the donors had an unknown CMV status.

In germline, CDR1 is SEHNR, CDR2 FQNEAQ (reference sequence). The CDR3 has 14 amino acids. Trimming took off 2 bases at V and 6 bases at J, with 12 bases between the two ends. Next came a second PCR, run for about 7 to 12 cycles, which used a sample-barcoded 5' primer along with a J-beta primer mix. TCRdb independently ran MiXCR on the 5' RACE reads; one entry per CDR3 protein. This table has a few hundred thousand distinct CDR3 sequences, about 55% appearing once. The sequenced sample was blood. The clonotype was recovered from a man in his 60s in good health. The V call is TRBV7-9, the J call TRBJ2-3; D is uncertain. The CDR3 sequence: CASSLSRPDDTQYF. In DNA, the CDR3 is TGTGCCAGCAGCTTAAGTAGGCCGGATGATACGCAGTATTTT.